The 25 T cell receptor beta chains given below trace back to one sample, sequenced in a study of blood T cell repertoires in COVID-19. Libraries were prepared by immunoSEQ multiplex PCR; TCRdb keeps only in-frame clonotypes and omits some of them. The sample has 27,000 or so clones, around four fifths seen once. The source material was peripheral blood. These receptors came from a man aged 65 to 79 with acute or convalescent COVID-19.

The chain is built from TRBV11-3 and TRBJ2-1, with TRBD2 identical over 14 bases. Unmatched junction bases numbered 6, after V lost 5 bases and J lost 15 bases. The CDR3 is 13 residues long. Germline V gene lookup returns CDR1 SGHNT and CDR2 YENEEA. The DNA of the CDR3 is TGTGCCAGCAGCCGGGGACTAGCGGGAGTGCGGTTCTTC. This encodes CASSRGLAGVRFF.

The V gene is TRBV24-1, the J gene TRBJ2-2, with 12 bases aligning to TRBD2. CDR3 length equals 16 residues. The V gene's germline CDR1 is KGHDR and CDR2 SFDVKD. With 5 bases clipped from V and 7 bases from J, the junction kept 7 bases outside the gene matches. CDR3 in amino acids: CATSGETSGSRGELFF. CDR3 coding DNA: TGTGCCACCAGTGGGGAGACTAGCGGGAGTCGCGGGGAGCTGTTTTTT.

V and J are TRBV28 and TRBJ1-6; 7 bases are a match to TRBD1. There are 15 residues in the CDR3. V dropped 8 bases and J dropped 10; count of bases not matched to a gene: 14. In germline, CDR1 is MDHEN, CDR2 SYDVKM. The DNA for the CDR3 is TGTGCCAGCCTTCAGGGGGGTCGACTTCTCTCACCCCTCCACTTT. Translation: CASLQGGRLLSPLHF.

The chain links TRBV30 to TRBJ2-5; possibly TRBD2 for D (5 bases). The germline V gene has CDR1 GTSNPN and CDR2 SVGIG (reference sequence). V shed 7 bases and J shed 2 bases, with 8 bases lying between them. CDR3 length: 11 amino acids. In DNA form, the CDR3 reads TGTGCCTCCGGGGTACAAGAGACCCAGTACTTC. This translates into CASGVQETQYF.

This rearrangement joins TRBV10-3 to TRBJ2-7; D perhaps matches TRBD1 (6 bases). The CDR3 covers 15 residues. The ends were cut back, 0 bases at V and 5 bases at J, with 14 bases in the middle. Germline V lookup: CDR1 ENHRY, CDR2 SYGVKD. CDR3: CAISESADSADEQYF. CDR3 coding DNA: TGTGCCATCAGTGAGTCGGCGGACAGTGCTGACGAGCAGTACTTC.

The rearrangement uses TRBV5-1 and TRBJ1-1; no clear D. The CDR3 contains 14 residues. Germline V gives CDR1 SGHRS, CDR2 YFSETQ. Trimming removed 0 bases from V and 1 base from J, with 7 bases in between. CDR3 residues: CASSLDSQNTEAFF. As DNA, the CDR3 is TGCGCCAGCAGCTTGGACAGCCAGAACACTGAAGCTTTCTTT.

The chain joins TRBV4-3 to TRBJ1-2; perhaps TRBD1 as D (6 bases). The V gene lost 0 bases and the J gene lost 4 bases, with 15 bases spanning the gap. The CDR3 loop spans 16 amino acids. From germline, CDR1 is LGHNA and CDR2 YSLEER. The CDR3: CASSQEPLRGGYGYTF. The CDR3 region has the DNA TGCGCCAGCAGCCAAGAACCTTTACGAGGGGGCTATGGCTACACCTTC.

The gene calls are TRBV4-2 and TRBJ1-2, with a tentative D call TRBD1 (5 bases). CDR1 and CDR2 from the germline V gene are LGHNA and YNFKEQ. Trimming took 1 base from V and 2 from J, leaving 17 bases between them. The CDR3 runs to 17 residues. The CDR3 coding sequence is TGTGCCAGCAGCCAAGCGCGTGGACAACCGCAAAACTATGGCTACACCTTC. Encoded protein: CASSQARGQPQNYGYTF.

V is TRBV19 and J is TRBJ1-5; tentatively, D is TRBD1 (5 bases). V was pared by 1 base and J by 5 bases, with 9 bases between. The CDR3 spans 14 residues. CDR1 and CDR2 from the germline V gene are LNHDA and SQIVND (reference sequence). The CDR3 spells CASSIGGGDQPQHF. The CDR3 coding sequence is TGTGCCAGTAGTATAGGTGGGGGGGATCAGCCCCAGCATTTT.

The chain uses TRBV7-2 and TRBJ2-7; tentative D call: TRBD1 (6 bases). CDR3 length equals 14 residues. The V end lost 2 bases, the J end lost 6 bases, and 14 bases lay between the germline ends. CDR1 and CDR2 (germline): SGHTA, FQGNSA. The CDR3 nucleotides read TGTGCCAGCAGCTTAATTGGACAGTCTTCCGAGCAGTACTTC. Residues: CASSLIGQSSEQYF.

The V and J genes are TRBV19 and TRBJ2-1, with TRBD1 matching 7 bases. Germline CDR1 LNHDA, CDR2 SQIVND (reference sequence). CDR3 size: 14 residues. With V trimmed by 6 bases and J by 5 bases, 7 bases remained unmatched. The CDR3 sequence: CASRSRDRHNEQFF. The CDR3 DNA sequence: TGTGCCAGTAGGAGCCGGGACAGACACAATGAGCAGTTCTTC.

This clone was seen only a few times. The chain is built from TRBV10-3 and TRBJ2-7, with D maybe TRBD1 (6 bases). The V gene's germline CDR1 is ENHRY and CDR2 SYGVKD. The CDR3 runs to 12 residues. Trimming took off 3 bases at V and 5 bases at J, with 8 bases between the two ends. DNA for the CDR3: TGTGCCATCAGTGAAGGGGGAAACGAGCAGTACTTC. Residues: CAISEGGNEQYF.

The rearrangement uses TRBV5-1 and TRBJ2-1; 9 bases map to TRBD1. The V gene's germline CDR1 is SGHRS and CDR2 YFSETQ. This CDR3 has 15 residues. V was clipped by 0 bases and J by 5 bases; unmatched bases: 3. This chain's CDR3 is CASSLGQGGDNEQFF. For the CDR3, the DNA is TGCGCCAGCAGCTTGGGACAGGGGGGTGACAATGAGCAGTTCTTC.

The chain combines TRBV12-3 or TRBV12-4 with TRBJ1-2; weak D call: TRBD1 (5 bases). Deletions cut 3 bases from V and 12 bases from J, with 11 bases between. The length of the CDR3 is 11 residues. The CDR3: CASSLQGPHTF. The CDR3 DNA follows: TGTGCCAGCAGTTTGCAGGGTCCTCACACCTTC.

The V call is TRBV20-1, the J call TRBJ2-5; D is unresolved. CDR3 length: 11 residues. Germline V gives CDR1 DFQATT, CDR2 SNEGSKA (reference sequence). V was clipped by 4 bases and J by 1 base, with 4 bases between them. The DNA for the CDR3 is TGCAGTGCTATCCGCCAAGAGACCCAGTACTTC. Translation gives CSAIRQETQYF.

The sample holds one count of this clone. V usage is TRBV2 and J usage is TRBJ2-3; 7 bases are shared with TRBD2. The V gene end was trimmed by 11 bases and the J gene end by 4 bases; junction bases not matched to a gene: 9. Germline V gene sequence: CDR1 SNHLY, CDR2 FYNNEI. The CDR3 totals 13 residues. CDR3 nucleotide sequence: TGTGCCGCAGTCCTAGCGGCCTCAGATACGCAGTATTTT. Translated: CAAVLAASDTQYF.

V usage is TRBV18 and J usage is TRBJ1-2; no definite D call. The germline V gene encodes CDR1 KGHSH and CDR2 LQKENI. V lost 6 bases to trimming and J lost 0 bases, with 8 bases between them. The CDR3 totals 13 residues. Here the CDR3 reads CASSHVSNYGYTF. CDR3 sequence (DNA): TGTGCCAGCTCCCATGTGTCTAACTATGGCTACACCTTC.

The genes are TRBV18 and TRBJ1-1, with a possible D match to TRBD1 (6 bases). Trimming stripped 3 bases from V and 2 bases from J, with 16 bases between. The CDR3 consists of 16 residues. Germline CDR1 and CDR2: KGHSH and LQKENI. CDR3 DNA sequence: TGTGCCAGCTCACCTACCTACAGGGTGGATAACACTGAAGCTTTCTTT. Residues: CASSPTYRVDNTEAFF.

The chain carries TRBV24-1 and TRBJ1-5, with 9 positions matching TRBD1. The CDR3 has 15 residues. Germline trimming cut 7 bases from V and 2 bases from J; bases unmatched to any gene: 5. Per the germline V gene, CDR1 is KGHDR and CDR2 is SFDVKD. The CDR3 spells CATSPGQGGNQPQHF. The CDR3 region has the DNA TGTGCCACCAGCCCGGGACAGGGAGGCAATCAGCCCCAGCATTTT.

CDR3 loop: CASSLGSGSNQPQHF. The CDR3 nucleotides are TGTGCCAGCAGCTTAGGAAGCGGTAGCAATCAGCCCCAGCATTTT. The chain combines TRBV7-9 with TRBJ1-5; the D is unclear. V was trimmed by 1 base and J by 0 bases, leaving 7 bases between them. The CDR3 is 15 residues long. Looked up from germline, CDR1 is SEHNR and CDR2 is FQNEAQ (reference sequence).

This chain joins TRBV7-9 and TRBJ1-2, with 10 bases that match TRBD1. V lost 3 bases to trimming and J lost 8 bases; unmatched junction nucleotides: 6. The CDR3 sequence is 14 residues long. Germline V lookup: CDR1 SEHNR, CDR2 FQNEAQ (reference sequence). As DNA, the CDR3 is TGTGCCAGCAGCTTCTCCGGGACAGGGGAAGGCTACACCTTC. Residues: CASSFSGTGEGYTF.

The chain couples TRBV9 to TRBJ2-1, with TRBD2 matching 8 bases. Losses at the gene ends were 4 bases for V and 8 bases for J; bases not matched to a gene: 23. The CDR3 runs to 19 residues. CDR1 SGDLS and CDR2 YYNGEE come from the germline V gene. CDR3 in DNA: TGTGCCAGCAGCCTATTGCGAAGCTACGGGGGGGGTCTTGGCGATGAGCAGTTCTTC. This translates into CASSLLRSYGGGLGDEQFF.

This clone has a handful of counts. In DNA, the CDR3 is TGTGCCAGCAGCCAACTACCAGGGACTGGCGGCACCGGGGAGCTGTTTTTT. This encodes CASSQLPGTGGTGELFF. The chain has TRBV14 and TRBJ2-2; D is possibly TRBD2 (6 bases). The ends were cut back, 2 bases at V and 4 bases at J, with 17 bases in the middle. The CDR3 spans 17 residues. Per the germline V gene, CDR1 is SGHDN and CDR2 is FVKESK.

The chain carries TRBV5-5 and TRBJ1-6; 8 bases line up with TRBD1. CDR1 is SGHKS, CDR2 YYEKEE, per germline (reference sequence). This CDR3 spans 14 amino acids. V was clipped by 2 bases and J by 9 bases; unmatched bases: 4. CDR3 amino acids: CASSFGQGTSPLHF. CDR3 nucleotide sequence: TGTGCCAGCAGCTTCGGACAGGGTACTTCACCCCTCCACTTT.

The J gene is TRBJ2-4, the V gene TRBV5-5; D is uncertain. The CDR3 covers 13 residues. Per the germline V gene, CDR1 is SGHKS and CDR2 is YYEKEE (reference sequence). V lost 4 bases, J lost 5 bases, and 10 bases lay in between. CDR3 residues: CASSPSPENIQYF. DNA for the CDR3: TGTGCCAGCAGCCCCTCTCCAGAAAACATTCAGTACTTC.